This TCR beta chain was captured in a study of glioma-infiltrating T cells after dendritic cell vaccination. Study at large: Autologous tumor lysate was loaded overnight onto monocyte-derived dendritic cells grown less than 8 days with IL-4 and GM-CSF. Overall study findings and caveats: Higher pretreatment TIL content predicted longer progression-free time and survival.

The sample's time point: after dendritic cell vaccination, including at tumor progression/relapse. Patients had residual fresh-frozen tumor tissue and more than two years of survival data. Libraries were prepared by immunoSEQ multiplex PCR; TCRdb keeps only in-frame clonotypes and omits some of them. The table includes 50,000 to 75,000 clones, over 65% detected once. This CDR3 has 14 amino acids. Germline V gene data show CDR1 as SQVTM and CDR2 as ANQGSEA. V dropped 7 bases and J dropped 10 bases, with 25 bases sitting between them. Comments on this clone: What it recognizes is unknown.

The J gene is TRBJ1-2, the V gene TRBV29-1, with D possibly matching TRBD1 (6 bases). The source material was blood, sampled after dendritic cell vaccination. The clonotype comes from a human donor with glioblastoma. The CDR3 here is CSAQGGDKRTAYTF. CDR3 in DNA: TGCAGCGCTCAAGGGGGGGACAAGAGAACCGCCTACACCTTC.